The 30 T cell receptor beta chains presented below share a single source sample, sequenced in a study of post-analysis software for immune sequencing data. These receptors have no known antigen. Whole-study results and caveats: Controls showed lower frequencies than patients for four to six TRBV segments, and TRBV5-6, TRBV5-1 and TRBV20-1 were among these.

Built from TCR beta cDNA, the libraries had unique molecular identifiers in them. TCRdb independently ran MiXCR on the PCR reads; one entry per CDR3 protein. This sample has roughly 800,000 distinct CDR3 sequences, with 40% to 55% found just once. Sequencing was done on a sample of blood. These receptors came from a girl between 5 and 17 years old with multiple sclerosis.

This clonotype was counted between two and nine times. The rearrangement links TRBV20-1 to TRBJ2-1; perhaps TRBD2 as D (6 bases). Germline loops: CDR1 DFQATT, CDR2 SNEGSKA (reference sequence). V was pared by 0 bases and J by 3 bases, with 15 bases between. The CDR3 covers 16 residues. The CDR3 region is CSARDPNGSIYNEQFF. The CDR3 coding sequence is TGCAGTGCTAGAGATCCTAACGGGAGCATCTACAATGAGCAGTTCTTC.

The CDR3 coding sequence is TGTGCCAGCAGTTCATCCAGTCACTATGGCTACACCTTC. Translated: CASSSSSHYGYTF. The rearrangement uses TRBV12-3 or TRBV12-4 and TRBJ1-2; D is unclear. The ends were cut back, 4 bases at V and 3 bases at J, with 9 bases in the middle. The CDR3 is 13 amino acids.

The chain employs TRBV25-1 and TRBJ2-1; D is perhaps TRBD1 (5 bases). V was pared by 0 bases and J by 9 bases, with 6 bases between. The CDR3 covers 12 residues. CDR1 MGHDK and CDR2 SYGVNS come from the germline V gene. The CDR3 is CASSEYRGEQFF. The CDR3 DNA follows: TGTGCCAGCAGTGAATATAGGGGTGAGCAGTTCTTC.

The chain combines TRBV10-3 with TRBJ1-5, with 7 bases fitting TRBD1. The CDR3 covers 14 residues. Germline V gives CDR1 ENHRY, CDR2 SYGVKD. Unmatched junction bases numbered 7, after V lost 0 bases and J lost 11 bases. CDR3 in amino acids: CAISESGQRDTQHF. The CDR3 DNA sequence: TGTGCCATCAGTGAGTCGGGACAGCGGGATACCCAGCATTTT.

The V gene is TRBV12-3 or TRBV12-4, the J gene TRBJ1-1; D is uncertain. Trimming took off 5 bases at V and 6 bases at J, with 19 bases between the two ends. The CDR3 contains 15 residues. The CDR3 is CASSPPGPLGPEAFF. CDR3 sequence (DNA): TGTGCCAGCAGTCCCCCGGGCCCCCTCGGCCCTGAAGCTTTCTTT.

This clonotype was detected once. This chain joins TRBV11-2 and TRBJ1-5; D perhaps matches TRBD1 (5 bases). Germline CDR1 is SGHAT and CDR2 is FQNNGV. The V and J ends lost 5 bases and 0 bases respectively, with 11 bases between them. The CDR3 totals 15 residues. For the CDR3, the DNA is TGTGCCAGCAGCGTACCGGGGGTTAGCAATCAGCCCCAGCATTTT. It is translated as CASSVPGVSNQPQHF.

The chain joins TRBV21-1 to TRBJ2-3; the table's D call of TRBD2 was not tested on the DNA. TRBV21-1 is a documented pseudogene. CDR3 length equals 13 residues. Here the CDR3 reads CASGGKPTDTQYF. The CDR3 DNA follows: TGTGCCAGCGGAGGCAAACCCACAGATACGCAGTATTTT.

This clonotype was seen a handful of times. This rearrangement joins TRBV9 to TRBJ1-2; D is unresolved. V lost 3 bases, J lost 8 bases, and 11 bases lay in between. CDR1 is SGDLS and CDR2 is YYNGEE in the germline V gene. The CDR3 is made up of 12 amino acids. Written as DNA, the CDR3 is TGTGCCAGCAGCGACCGGACGAACGGCTACACCTTC. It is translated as CASSDRTNGYTF. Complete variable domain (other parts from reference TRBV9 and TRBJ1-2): DSGVTQTPKHLITATGQRVTLRCSPRSGDLSVYWYQQSLDQGLQFLIQYYNGEERAKGNILERFSAQQFPDLHSELNLSSLELGDSALYFCASSDRTNGYTFGSGTRLTVV.

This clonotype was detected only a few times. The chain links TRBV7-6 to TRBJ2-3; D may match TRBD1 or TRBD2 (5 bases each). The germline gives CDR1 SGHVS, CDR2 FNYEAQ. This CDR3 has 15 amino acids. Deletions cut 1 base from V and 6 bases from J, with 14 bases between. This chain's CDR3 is CASSLEVGEMDTQYF. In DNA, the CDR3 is TGTGCCAGCAGCTTAGAAGTGGGGGAAATGGATACGCAGTATTTT. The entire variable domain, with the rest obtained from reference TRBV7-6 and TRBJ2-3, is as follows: GAGVSQSPRYKVTKRGQDVALRCDPISGHVSLYWYRQALGQGPEFLTYFNYEAQQDKSGLPNDRFSAERPEGSISTLTIQRTEQRDSAMYRCASSLEVGEMDTQYFGPGTRLTVL.

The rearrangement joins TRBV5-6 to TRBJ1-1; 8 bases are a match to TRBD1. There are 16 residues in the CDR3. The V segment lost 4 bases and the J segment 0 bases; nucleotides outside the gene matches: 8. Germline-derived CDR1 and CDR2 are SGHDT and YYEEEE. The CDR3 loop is CASSLSLGQVNTEAFF. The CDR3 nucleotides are TGTGCCAGCAGCCTGTCCCTGGGACAGGTGAACACTGAAGCTTTCTTT.

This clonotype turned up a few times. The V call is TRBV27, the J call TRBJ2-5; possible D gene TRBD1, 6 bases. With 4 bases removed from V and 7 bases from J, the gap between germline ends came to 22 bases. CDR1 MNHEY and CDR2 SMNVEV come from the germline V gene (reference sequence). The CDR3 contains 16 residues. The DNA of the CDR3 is TGTGCCAGCAGTTGGAGTATGGGGGCCGCAGGCGGGACCCAGTACTTC. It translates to CASSWSMGAAGGTQYF.

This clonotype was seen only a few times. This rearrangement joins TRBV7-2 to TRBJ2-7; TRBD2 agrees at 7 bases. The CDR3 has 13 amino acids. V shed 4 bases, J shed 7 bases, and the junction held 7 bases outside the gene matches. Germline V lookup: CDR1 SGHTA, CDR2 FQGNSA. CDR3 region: CASSSEGGREQYF. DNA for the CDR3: TGTGCCAGCAGCTCAGAGGGCGGGAGAGAGCAGTACTTC.

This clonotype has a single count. CDR3 residues: CASSEGTSADTQYF. In DNA, the CDR3 is TGTGCCAGCAGTGAAGGGACTAGCGCAGATACGCAGTATTTT. This chain joins TRBV6-1 and TRBJ2-3, with 9 bases identical to TRBD2. Germline lookup yields CDR1 MNHNS and CDR2 SASEGT. The junction had 0 bases not matched to a gene; V was cut back by 1 base and J by 4 bases. This CDR3 comprises 14 residues.

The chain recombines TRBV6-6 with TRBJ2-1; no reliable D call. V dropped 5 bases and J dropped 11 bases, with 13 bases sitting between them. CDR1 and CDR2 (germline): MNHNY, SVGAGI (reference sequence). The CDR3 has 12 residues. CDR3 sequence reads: CASSPASMKQFF. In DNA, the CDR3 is TGTGCCAGCAGTCCAGCGAGTATGAAGCAGTTCTTC.

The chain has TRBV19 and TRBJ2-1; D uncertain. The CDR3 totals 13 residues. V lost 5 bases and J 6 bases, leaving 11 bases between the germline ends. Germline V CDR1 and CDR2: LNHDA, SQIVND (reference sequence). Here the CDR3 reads CASSFFVSNEQFF. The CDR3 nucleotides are TGTGCCAGTAGTTTTTTCGTAAGCAATGAGCAGTTCTTC.

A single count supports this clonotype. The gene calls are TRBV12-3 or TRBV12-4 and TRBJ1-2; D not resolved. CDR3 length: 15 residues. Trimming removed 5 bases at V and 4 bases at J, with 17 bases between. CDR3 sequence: CASSTLEQQFYGYTF. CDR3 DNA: TGTGCCAGCAGTACCCTGGAACAGCAGTTCTATGGCTACACCTTC.

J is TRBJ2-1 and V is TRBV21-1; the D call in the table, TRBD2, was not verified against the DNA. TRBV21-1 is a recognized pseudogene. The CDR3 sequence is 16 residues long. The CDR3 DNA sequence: TGTGCCAGCAGCAAAGGGCGGGGACTAGCGGCACTAGGGCAGTTCTTC. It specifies CASSKGRGLAALGQFF.

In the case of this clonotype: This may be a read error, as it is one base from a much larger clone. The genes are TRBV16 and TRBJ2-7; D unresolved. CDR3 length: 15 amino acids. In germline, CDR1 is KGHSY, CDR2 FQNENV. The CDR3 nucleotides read TGTGCCAGCAGCCCCACCGGGTCTTTACCCTACGGGCAGTACTTC. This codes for CASSPTGSLPYGQYF.

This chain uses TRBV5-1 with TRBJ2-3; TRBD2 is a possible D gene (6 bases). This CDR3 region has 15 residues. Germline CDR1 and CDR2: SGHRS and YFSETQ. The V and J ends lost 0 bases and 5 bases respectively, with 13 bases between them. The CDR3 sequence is CASSLDGRDVDTQYF. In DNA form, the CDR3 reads TGCGCCAGCAGCTTGGACGGGAGAGACGTAGATACGCAGTATTTT.

CDR3 DNA sequence: TGTGCCAGCAGTTTCGGACAGAATGAGCAGTTCTTC. This gives the protein CASSFGQNEQFF. The chain links TRBV12-3 or TRBV12-4 to TRBJ2-1; D is perhaps TRBD1 (6 bases). The V end lost 3 bases, the J end lost 7 bases, and 7 bases lay between the germline ends. The CDR3 length is 12 residues.

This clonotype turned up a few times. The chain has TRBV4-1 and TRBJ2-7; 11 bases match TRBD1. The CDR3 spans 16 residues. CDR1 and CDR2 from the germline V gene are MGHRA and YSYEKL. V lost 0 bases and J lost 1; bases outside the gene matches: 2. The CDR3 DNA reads TGCGCCAGCAGCCAAGACGGGACAGGGGGTTCCTACGAGCAGTACTTC. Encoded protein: CASSQDGTGGSYEQYF.

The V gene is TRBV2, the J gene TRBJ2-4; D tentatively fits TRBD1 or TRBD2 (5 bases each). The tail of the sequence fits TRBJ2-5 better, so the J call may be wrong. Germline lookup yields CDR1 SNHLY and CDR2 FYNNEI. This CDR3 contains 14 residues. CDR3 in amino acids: CASPREGSQETQYF. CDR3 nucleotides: TGTGCCAGCCCTCGTGAGGGGAGCCAAGAGACCCAGTACTTC.

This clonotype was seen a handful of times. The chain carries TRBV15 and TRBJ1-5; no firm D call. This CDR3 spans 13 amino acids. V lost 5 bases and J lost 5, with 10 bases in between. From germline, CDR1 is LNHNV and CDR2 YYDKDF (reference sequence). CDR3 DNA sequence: TGTGCCACCAGCCCGGGGAGATATCAGCCCCAGCATTTT. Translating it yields CATSPGRYQPQHF.

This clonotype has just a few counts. DNA for the CDR3: TGTGCCAGCAGCTTAGCTCGGGGGCCCTCCTACAATGAGCAGTTCTTC. The encoded protein is CASSLARGPSYNEQFF. The V gene is TRBV11-2, the J gene TRBJ2-1; D possibly uses TRBD1 or TRBD2 (6 bases each). Germline loops: CDR1 SGHAT, CDR2 FQNNGV. The ends were cut back, 1 base at V and 0 bases at J, with 10 bases in the middle. There are 16 residues in the CDR3.

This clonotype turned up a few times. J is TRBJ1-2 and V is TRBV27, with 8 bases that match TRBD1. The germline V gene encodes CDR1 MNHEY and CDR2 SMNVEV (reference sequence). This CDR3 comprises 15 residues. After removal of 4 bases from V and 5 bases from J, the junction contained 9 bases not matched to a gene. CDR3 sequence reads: CASSSWTGPLYGYTF. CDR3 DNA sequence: TGTGCCAGCAGTTCTTGGACAGGGCCATTATATGGCTACACCTTC.

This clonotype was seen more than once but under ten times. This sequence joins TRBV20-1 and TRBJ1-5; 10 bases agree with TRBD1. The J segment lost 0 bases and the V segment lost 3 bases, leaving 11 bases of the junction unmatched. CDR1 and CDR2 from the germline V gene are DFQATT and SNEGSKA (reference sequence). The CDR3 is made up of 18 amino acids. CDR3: CSASQLTGGAYSNQPQHF. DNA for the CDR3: TGCAGTGCTAGCCAATTGACAGGGGGCGCGTATAGCAATCAGCCCCAGCATTTT.

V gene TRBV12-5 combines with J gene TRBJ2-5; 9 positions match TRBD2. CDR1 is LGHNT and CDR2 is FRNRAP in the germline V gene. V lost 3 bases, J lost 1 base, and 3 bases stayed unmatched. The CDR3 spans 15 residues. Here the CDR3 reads CASGFRSGSQETQYF. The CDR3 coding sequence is TGTGCTAGTGGTTTTCGTAGCGGGAGCCAAGAGACCCAGTACTTC.

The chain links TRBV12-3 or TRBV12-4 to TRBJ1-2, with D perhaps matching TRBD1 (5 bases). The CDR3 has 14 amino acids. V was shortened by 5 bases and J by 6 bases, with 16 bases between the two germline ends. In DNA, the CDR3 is TGTGCCAGCAGTGTCGAAGCGGGGCGTGATGGCTACACCTTC. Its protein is CASSVEAGRDGYTF.

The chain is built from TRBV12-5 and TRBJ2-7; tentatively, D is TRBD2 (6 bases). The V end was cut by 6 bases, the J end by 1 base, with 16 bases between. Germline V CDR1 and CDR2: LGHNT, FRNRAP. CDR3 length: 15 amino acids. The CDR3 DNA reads TGTGCTAGTGGCCTCCCTAGGGACTCGTCCTACGAGCAGTACTTC. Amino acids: CASGLPRDSSYEQYF.

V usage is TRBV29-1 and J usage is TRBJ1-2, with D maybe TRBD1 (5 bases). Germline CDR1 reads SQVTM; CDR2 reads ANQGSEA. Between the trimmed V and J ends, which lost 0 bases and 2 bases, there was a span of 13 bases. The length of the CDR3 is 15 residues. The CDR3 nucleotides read TGCAGCGTTGAAGATCGAGTTAGGGACAACTATGGCTACACCTTC. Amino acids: CSVEDRVRDNYGYTF.